These 29 T cell receptor beta chains originate from one sample sequenced in a study of T cells in women clearing cervical HPV infection. Clones were read by immunoSEQ multiplex PCR, and TCRdb kept only the in-frame ones, dropping some. The sample's table shows about 39,000 clones. The sequenced material came from blood buffy coat. These receptors were collected from a woman aged 18-69 years with a cervical HPV16 infection that either progressed to CIN3+ or cleared (not recorded which).

A note on this clone: The read falls 3 residues short of the CDR3 end, and the missing part is taken from the germline J gene. The V call is TRBV5-4, the J call TRBJ2-7; a weak D match, TRBD1 (5 bases). V shed 4 bases and J shed 2 bases, with 16 bases lying between them. Germline CDR1 SGHNT, CDR2 YYREEE (reference sequence). CDR3 length equals 15 residues. The DNA read from the CDR3 is TGTGCCAGCAGCCTCAGGGATTGGGCCACCTACGAG. Amino acids: CASSLRDWATYE. The complete CDR3 sequence is CASSLRDWATYEQYF.

For this clone: Read coverage stops 3 residues before the CDR3 terminus; the germline J gene supplies the remainder. The chain links TRBV19 to TRBJ1-1; TRBD1 matches 8 bases. The CDR3 runs 13 residues. V was pared by 6 bases and J by 5 bases, with 5 bases of the junction left unmatched. Germline loops: CDR1 LNHDA, CDR2 SQIVND (reference sequence). The CDR3 loop reads CASSSGQVTEAFF. Partial CDR3 DNA: TGTGCCAGTAGCTCGGGACAGGTGACTGAA.

On this clone itself: The read comes to an end 3 residues before the CDR3 does, leaving the germline J gene to fill in the end. This chain connects TRBV5-8 to TRBJ1-1; D is unclear. CDR1 is SGHTS and CDR2 is YDEGEE in the germline V gene. Trimming pared 1 base from V and 3 bases from J, leaving 10 bases between. The CDR3 sequence is 14 residues long. CDR3 sequence: CASSLRGFYTEAFF. CDR3 bases read: TGTGCCAGCAGCTTGCGAGGTTTCTACACTGAA.

The CDR3 spells CASSESQGRDTQYF. The DNA read from the CDR3 is TGCGCCAGCAGTGAGTCCCAGGGCCGGGATACG. The chain links TRBV10-2 to TRBJ2-3; D is perhaps TRBD1 (5 bases). The CDR3 end lies 3 residues beyond the end of the read and is filled in from the germline J gene. Germline V gene data show CDR1 as WSHSY and CDR2 as SAAADI. The ends were cut back, 0 bases at V and 6 bases at J, with 10 bases in the middle. The CDR3 is made up of 14 amino acids.

Remarks on this clone: The read is 3 residues too short to cover the CDR3 end, so that end is filled in from the germline J gene. This sequence joins TRBV7-6 and TRBJ2-7; 7 bases fit TRBD2. CDR1 and CDR2 (germline): SGHVS, FNYEAQ. The V gene end was trimmed by 5 bases and the J gene end by 1 base; junction bases not matched to a gene: 5. The CDR3 consists of 14 residues. CDR3 bases read: TGTGCCAGCAGCCCTACTAGCGCTTCCTACGAG. Its translation is CASSPTSASYE. The entire CDR3 is CASSPTSASYEQYF.

As regards this clone: The read halts 3 residues ahead of the CDR3 end, with the missing end drawn from the germline J gene. The chain recombines TRBV5-6 with TRBJ2-7, with TRBD1 matching over 8 bases. V was pared by 4 bases and J by 4 bases, with 10 bases of the junction left unmatched. From germline, CDR1 is SGHDT and CDR2 YYEEEE. The CDR3 length is 15 residues. CDR3 sequence reads: CASSPTGTGIYEQYF. CDR3 bases read: TGTGCCAGCAGCCCCACAGGGACAGGAATTTACGAG.

Note on this clone: The CDR3 end lies 3 residues beyond the end of the read and is filled in from the germline J gene. This chain connects TRBV11-2 to TRBJ1-6; D is unresolved. Trimming left V 1 base short and J 6 bases short, with 10 bases between. The CDR3 length is 15 residues. Germline V gene lookup returns CDR1 SGHAT and CDR2 FQNNGV. CDR3: CASSLVPGGNSPLHF. Incomplete CDR3 DNA: TGTGCCAGCAGCTTAGTTCCGGGTGGTAATTCACCC. Drawing the rest from reference TRBV11-2 and TRBJ1-6, the complete variable domain is EAGVAQSPRYKIIEKRQSVAFWCNPISGHATLYWYQQILGQGPKLLIQFQNNGVVDDSQLPKDRFSAERLKGVDSTLKIQPAKLEDSAVYLCASSLVPGGNSPLHFGNGTRLTVT.

Concerning this clone itself: Read sequence stops 3 residues before the CDR3 end, and the germline J gene provides the missing end. The rearrangement uses TRBV24-1 and TRBJ2-7; a possible D gene is TRBD1 (6 bases). The CDR3 spans 14 residues. V gave up 6 bases and J gave up 0 bases, with 11 bases separating them. Per the germline V gene, CDR1 is KGHDR and CDR2 is SFDVKD. The CDR3 bases that were read are TGTGCCACCAGTACCCGGGGACACTCCTACGAG. Translating it yields CATSTRGHSYE. In full, the CDR3 is CATSTRGHSYEQYF.

Comments on this clone: The read ends 3 residues before the CDR3 terminus; that terminus is restored from the germline J gene. The chain is built from TRBV6-4 and TRBJ1-6; D unresolved. V shed 2 bases and J shed 8 bases, with 10 bases lying between them. Germline lookup yields CDR1 MRHNA and CDR2 SNTAGT. The CDR3 totals 14 residues. The CDR3 loop is CASSDRPGDSPLHF. CDR3 DNA, as far as it was read: TGTGCCAGCAGTGACCGGCCAGGAGATTCACCC.

CDR3 sequence: CASSPPADRGNGYTF. CDR3 DNA (partial): TGTGCCAGCAGCCCACCCGCGGACAGGGGAAATGGC. The chain links TRBV7-9 to TRBJ1-2; 9 bases line up with TRBD1. The read ends 3 residues before the CDR3 terminus; that terminus is restored from the germline J gene. This CDR3 comprises 15 residues. CDR1 and CDR2 from the germline V gene are SEHNR and FQNEAQ (reference sequence). V shed 5 bases, J shed 6 bases, and the junction held 10 bases outside the gene matches.

As for this clone: The read is 3 residues too short to cover the CDR3 end, so that end is filled in from the germline J gene. This sequence joins TRBV19 and TRBJ1-1; no clear D. V lost 7 bases to trimming and J lost 3 bases, with 15 bases between them. The CDR3 sequence is 14 residues long. The germline V gene encodes CDR1 LNHDA and CDR2 SQIVND (reference sequence). CDR3 region: CASTPGDRDTEAFF. The covered CDR3 bases are TGTGCCAGTACCCCCGGGGATCGGGACACTGAA.

With regard to this clone: From the germline J gene comes the end of the CDR3, since the read stops 3 residues before it. The chain couples TRBV6-2 or TRBV6-3 to TRBJ2-5; unclear D gene. CDR3 size: 14 residues. The V end was cut by 0 bases, the J end by 1 base, with 6 bases between. Germline V gene sequence: CDR1 MNHEY, CDR2 SVGEGT. Incomplete CDR3 DNA: TGTGCCAGCAGTTACTCGTCCGGCCAAGAGACC. Protein: CASSYSSGQET. The full CDR3 protein reads CASSYSSGQETQYF.

On this clone: The CDR3 end is not reached by the read, which stops 3 residues before it; the germline J gene fills it in. This chain links TRBV7-8 with TRBJ2-3; D unresolved. The CDR3 length is 15 residues. Between the trimmed V and J ends, which lost 2 bases and 3 bases, there was a span of 12 bases. The germline CDR1 and CDR2 sequences are SGHVS and FQNEAQ. The CDR3 here is CASSLSPTRTDTQYF. Incomplete CDR3 DNA: TGTGCCAGCAGCTTATCACCAACGCGGACAGATACG.

In regard to this clone: Sequencing ends 3 residues short of the CDR3 end; the germline J gene provides the rest. This chain links TRBV2 with TRBJ2-2, with D tentatively TRBD2 (6 bases). V lost 3 bases, J lost 1 base, and 9 bases lay in between. The CDR3 sequence is 15 residues long. CDR1 is SNHLY, CDR2 FYNNEI, per germline. CDR3: CASSDGGQNTGELFF. CDR3 bases read: TGTGCCAGCAGTGATGGAGGGCAGAACACCGGGGAG.

About this clone: The read finishes 3 residues shy of the CDR3 end, and the germline J gene is used to complete it. At the DNA level, this CDR3 is encoded by other sequences in the same sample as well. The chain carries TRBV20-1 and TRBJ2-3, with 13 bases that match TRBD2. This CDR3 comprises 14 residues. Per germline, CDR1 DFQATT and CDR2 SNEGSKA (reference sequence). Germline trimming cut 3 bases from V and 3 bases from J; bases unmatched to any gene: 0. The part of the CDR3 DNA that was read is TGCAGTGCTAGGACTAGCGGGGGGACAGATACG. Amino acids: CSARTSGGTDT. Given in full, the CDR3 is CSARTSGGTDTQYF.

Concerning this clone: The read ends 3 residues shy of where the CDR3 ends; the end is completed using the germline J gene. J is TRBJ1-2 and V is TRBV2; tentatively, D is TRBD1 (6 bases). The germline V and J ends were trimmed by 4 bases and 3 bases, with 15 bases remaining between them. The length of the CDR3 is 15 residues. Germline V gene sequence: CDR1 SNHLY, CDR2 FYNNEI. The sequenced part of the CDR3 DNA is TGTGCCAGCAGTGCACAGGGAGGAGCGGACTATGGC. This encodes CASSAQGGADYG. The full CDR3 protein is CASSAQGGADYGYTF.

In regard to this clone: Read coverage stops 3 residues before the CDR3 terminus; the germline J gene supplies the remainder. The V call is TRBV5-6, the J call TRBJ2-5; 13 nucleotides match TRBD2. Germline trimming cut 4 bases from V and 5 bases from J; bases unmatched to any gene: 5. The germline CDR1 and CDR2 sequences are SGHDT and YYEEEE. The CDR3 sequence is 15 residues long. The CDR3: CASSGLGLAGETQYF. CDR3 DNA, as far as it was read: TGTGCCAGCAGCGGCCTGGGACTAGCGGGGGAGACC.

Incomplete CDR3 DNA: TGTGCCAGCAGTTACTCGAGCAGGGGTAGGGACGAG. This gives the protein CASSYSSRGRDE. The full CDR3 is CASSYSSRGRDEQYF. The chain carries TRBV6-2 or TRBV6-3 and TRBJ2-7, with D possibly matching TRBD1 (6 bases). The missing CDR3 end, 3 residues past where the read stops, is filled in from the germline J gene. Trimming pared 0 bases from V and 5 bases from J, leaving 14 bases between. This CDR3 contains 15 residues. Germline CDR1 reads MNHEY; CDR2 reads SVGEGT.

A word on this clone: The read stops 3 residues short of the end of the CDR3; the missing end is completed from the germline J gene. V gene TRBV12-3 or TRBV12-4 combines with J gene TRBJ1-4, with D perhaps TRBD1 (6 bases). This CDR3 contains 15 residues. Trimming removed 5 bases at V and 6 bases at J, with 16 bases between. The CDR3 DNA, read in part, is TGTGCCAGCAGTGCCCGAGGGGGGGCCGATGAAAAA. Amino acids: CASSARGGADEK. The whole CDR3 region reads CASSARGGADEKLFF.

Of note for this clone: The missing CDR3 end, 3 residues past where the read stops, is filled in from the germline J gene. The genes are TRBV5-1 and TRBJ2-5; TRBD1 agrees at 9 bases. The V segment lost 0 bases and the J segment 5 bases; nucleotides outside the gene matches: 5. Looked up from germline, CDR1 is SGHRS and CDR2 is YFSETQ. The CDR3 is 15 amino acids. Incomplete CDR3 DNA: TGCGCCAGCAGCTTGGCTACAGGGGGCTATGAGACC. Translating it yields CASSLATGGYET. The complete CDR3 reads CASSLATGGYETQYF.

Concerning this clone: The CDR3 end is not reached by the read, which stops 3 residues before it; the germline J gene fills it in. The V gene is TRBV5-4, the J gene TRBJ1-1, with D possibly matching TRBD1 (5 bases). There are 14 residues in the CDR3. The germline CDR1 and CDR2 sequences are SGHNT and YYREEE (reference sequence). The DNA read from the CDR3 is TGTGCCAGCAGCGGAGGACGGGGGGGTCTGAAA. Translated: CASSGGRGGLK. The whole CDR3 protein is CASSGGRGGLKAFF.

About this clone: Coverage ceases 3 residues before the CDR3 finishes, and the germline J gene fills in the end. The chain joins TRBV7-3 to TRBJ2-1; 9 nucleotides match TRBD2. Looked up from germline, CDR1 is SGHTA and CDR2 is FQGTGA. CDR3 length equals 15 residues. With 1 base clipped from V and 8 bases from J, the junction kept 6 bases outside the gene matches. CDR3 residues: CASSLMGGGADEQFF. The sequenced part of the CDR3 DNA is TGTGCCAGCAGCTTAATGGGCGGGGGGGCGGATGAG.

Notes on this clone: The read gets to within 3 residues of the CDR3 end, and the germline J gene fills in the rest. J is TRBJ1-4 and V is TRBV20-1, with a weak D call TRBD1 (5 bases). The CDR3 runs 12 residues. Germline values: CDR1 DFQATT, CDR2 SNEGSKA (reference sequence). V dropped 6 bases and J dropped 5 bases, with 10 bases sitting between them. The CDR3 protein is CSAQGLNEKLFF. The sequenced CDR3 bases are TGCAGTGCCCAGGGATTAAATGAAAAA.

With respect to this clone: The CDR3 end is not reached by the read, which stops 3 residues before it; the germline J gene fills it in. This sequence joins TRBV10-3 and TRBJ1-1; 7 bases are a match to TRBD1. Germline lookup yields CDR1 ENHRY and CDR2 SYGVKD. This CDR3 has 14 amino acids. V lost 8 bases to trimming and J lost 5 bases; unmatched junction nucleotides: 11. The part of the CDR3 DNA that was read is TGTGCCATCGGACAGGCCATGGGGGAAACTGAA. This translates into CAIGQAMGETE. The whole CDR3 reads CAIGQAMGETEAFF.

In the case of this clone: The CDR3 end is not reached by the read, which stops 3 residues before it; the germline J gene fills it in. The chain uses TRBV20-1 and TRBJ1-1, with D possibly TRBD1 on 6 matching bases. Trimming took 0 bases from V and 0 from J, leaving 11 bases between them. There are 15 residues in the CDR3. Germline lookup yields CDR1 DFQATT and CDR2 SNEGSKA (reference sequence). CDR3 DNA, as far as it was read: TGCAGTGCTAGAGATGGACAGAAGATGAACACTGAA. This encodes CSARDGQKMNTE. The entire CDR3 sequence reads CSARDGQKMNTEAFF.

According to its frequency, this clone is medium-sized. The CDR3 goes on 3 residues after the read ends, and that part is filled in from the germline J gene. The chain joins TRBV29-1 to TRBJ2-3; D could derive from TRBD1 or TRBD2 (5 bases each). The CDR3 totals 12 residues. Germline V gives CDR1 SQVTM, CDR2 ANQGSEA. V lost 7 bases and J 4 bases, leaving 12 bases between the germline ends. The CDR3 protein is CSAPEGSDTQYF. The covered CDR3 bases are TGCAGCGCCCCCGAGGGGTCAGATACG.

For this clone: The CDR3 end falls 3 residues outside the read, so it is completed with the germline J gene. This chain joins TRBV20-1 and TRBJ1-2, with TRBD1 as a possible D gene (5 bases). The CDR3 loop spans 16 amino acids. V lost 2 bases to trimming and J lost 3 bases, with 19 bases between them. CDR1 is DFQATT, CDR2 SNEGSKA, per germline (reference sequence). The DNA read from the CDR3 is TGCAGTGCTAGAACTCGCCAGGAAAGGGGCGACTATGGC. Protein: CSARTRQERGDYG. The entire CDR3 is CSARTRQERGDYGYTF.

Points on this clone: The read terminates 3 residues before the CDR3 end, so the remaining end is supplied by the germline J gene. V usage is TRBV5-1 and J usage is TRBJ2-7, with a tentative D call TRBD1 (6 bases). Between the trimmed V and J ends, which lost 5 bases and 4 bases, there was a span of 13 bases. Germline values: CDR1 SGHRS, CDR2 YFSETQ. This CDR3 has 13 residues. This CDR3 reads CASSQGITYEQYF. The part of the CDR3 DNA that was read is TGCGCCAGCAGTCAGGGGATTACGTACGAG.

As regards this clone: The read ends 3 residues before the CDR3 terminus; that terminus is restored from the germline J gene. The chain uses TRBV11-2 and TRBJ2-3, with D tentatively TRBD1 (6 bases). V gave up 8 bases and J gave up 2 bases, with 14 bases separating them. The CDR3 consists of 14 residues. Germline lookup yields CDR1 SGHAT and CDR2 FQNNGV. This chain's CDR3 is CASLGGSYTDTQYF. The DNA read from the CDR3 is TGTGCCAGCCTTGGGGGCAGTTACACAGATACG. The full variable domain, its missing parts supplied by reference TRBV11-2 and TRBJ2-3, is EAGVAQSPRYKIIEKRQSVAFWCNPISGHATLYWYQQILGQGPKLLIQFQNNGVVDDSQLPKDRFSAERLKGVDSTLKIQPAKLEDSAVYLCASLGGSYTDTQYFGPGTRLTVL.